Included here is one TCR beta chain sequence, with context. Antigen specificity is unknown. Trimming at V came to 2 bases and at J to 9 bases, leaving 7 bases not matched to a gene. There are 14 residues in the CDR3. In germline, CDR1 is SGHTA, CDR2 FQGTGA. Arm-PCR of CDR3 regions with iRepertoire HTBI primers generated TCR beta libraries. TCRdb passed the multiplex PCR reads through MiXCR, listing each CDR3 protein once. The repertoire has under 450,000 distinct CDR3 sequences, roughly a quarter of them found once; the top ten carry about 26%. The data are from a study of regulatory T cells in long-lasting Graves disease. As for time point: persistent/refractory GD, antithyroid drugs over 5 years with positive TRAb. The TCR library used RNA extracted from PBMCs. Study findings and constraints: Sharing of public clonotypes was greater in persistent patients (roughly 2,900) than in new patients (roughly 880). Patients whose Graves' disease persisted exhibited lower TCR diversity than those newly diagnosed.

This receptor was identified in a female donor with Graves disease. The V and J genes are TRBV7-3 and TRBJ2-1; 7 nucleotides align to TRBD2. The sample was peripheral blood mononuclear cells (PBMCs), taken when the disease was refractory, from a patient treated with antithyroid drugs. The DNA for the CDR3 is TGTGCCAGCAGCTTAGGACTAGGGCTGGGTGAGCAGTTCTTC. It yields the protein CASSLGLGLGEQFF.